The 14 T cell receptor beta chains presented below share a single source sample, sequenced in a study of blood T cells in healthy people across ages. Through a sample-barcoded 5' primer and a J-beta primer mix, a second PCR was run for roughly 7 to 11 cycles. TCRdb ran MiXCR on the 5' RACE reads and lists one entry per CDR3 protein. The repertoire holds roughly 700,000 distinct CDR3 sequences, with around 48% as singletons. Sequenced material: blood. Receptors were obtained from a woman aged 60-75 years in good health.

The chain joins TRBV27 to TRBJ2-5, with TRBD2 as a possible D gene (5 bases). V gave up 7 bases and J gave up 5 bases, with 14 bases separating them. This CDR3 has 13 amino acids. CDR1 and CDR2 from the germline V gene are MNHEY and SMNVEV (reference sequence). In nucleotides, the CDR3 is TGTGCCAGCACCCAAGCAGGCGGGGAGACCCAGTACTTC. The encoded protein is CASTQAGGETQYF.

The genes are TRBV21-1 and TRBJ2-7; the D segment call TRBD2 is taken from the table without a DNA check. TRBV21-1 is a pseudogene. The CDR3 is 20 amino acids. This CDR3 reads CASSEVIAGGISDRPYEQYF. CDR3 DNA sequence: TGTGCCAGCAGCGAAGTGATAGCGGGAGGGATTTCTGATAGGCCCTACGAGCAGTACTTC.

This chain links TRBV20-1 with TRBJ2-1; 10 bases match TRBD2. Germline V gene data show CDR1 as DFQATT and CDR2 as SNEGSKA (reference sequence). The CDR3 spans 14 residues. Trimming cost V 5 bases and J 13 bases; bases outside gene matches: 14. CDR3 residues: CSAFSGTSENIQFF. The DNA of the CDR3 is TGCAGTGCTTTTTCCGGGACTAGCGAGAACATACAGTTCTTC.

The table lists this clonotype with a few counts. The J gene is TRBJ2-3, the V gene TRBV11-3; TRBD1 is a possible D gene (5 bases). Per the germline V gene, CDR1 is SGHNT and CDR2 is YENEEA. V lost 5 bases and J lost 6, with 18 bases in between. CDR3 size: 15 residues. The CDR3 sequence is CASSPGFATADTQYF. As DNA, the CDR3 is TGTGCCAGCAGCCCAGGATTTGCGACAGCGGATACGCAGTATTTT.

V is TRBV5-1 and J is TRBJ1-6; 9 bases align to TRBD1. The CDR3 totals 15 residues. CDR1 and CDR2 from the germline V gene are SGHRS and YFSETQ. V lost 4 bases to trimming and J lost 8 bases; unmatched junction nucleotides: 7. CDR3 residues: CASSRDRVEYSPLHF. As DNA, the CDR3 is TGCGCCAGCAGCCGGGACAGGGTCGAATATTCACCCCTCCACTTT. Full variable domain (outside the CDR3, taken from reference TRBV5-1 and TRBJ1-6): KAGVTQTPRYLIKTRGQQVTLSCSPISGHRSVSWYQQTPGQGLQFLFEYFSETQRNKGNFPGRFSGRQFSNSRSEMNVSTLELGDSALYLCASSRDRVEYSPLHFGNGTRLTVT.

The rearrangement joins TRBV28 to TRBJ2-5; a possible D gene is TRBD1 (5 bases). The V gene's germline CDR1 is MDHEN and CDR2 SYDVKM. The CDR3 loop spans 14 amino acids. Trimming cost V 6 bases and J 0 bases, with 11 bases left between them. CDR3 amino acids: CASREGAYQETQYF. The CDR3 DNA is TGTGCCAGCAGAGAAGGGGCGTACCAAGAGACCCAGTACTTC.

This clonotype showed up just a few times. V usage is TRBV28 and J usage is TRBJ2-7; D is ambiguous. The CDR3 has 15 residues. V dropped 3 bases and J dropped 3 bases, with 15 bases sitting between them. Germline-derived CDR1 and CDR2 are MDHEN and SYDVKM. CDR3 region: CASSLIGATDYEQYF. Written as DNA, the CDR3 is TGTGCCAGCAGTTTGATTGGCGCAACCGACTACGAGCAGTACTTC.

The V and J genes are TRBV20-1 and TRBJ1-1; TRBD1 agrees at 7 bases. The CDR3 totals 13 residues. Per germline, CDR1 DFQATT and CDR2 SNEGSKA (reference sequence). J was trimmed by 2 bases and V by 3 bases; bases with no gene match: 3. The CDR3 region has the DNA TGCAGTGCTAGTAACAGGGGAAACACTGAAGCTTTCTTT. This encodes CSASNRGNTEAFF.

The chain carries TRBV9 and TRBJ2-1; maybe TRBD2 (7 bases). The CDR3 is 16 amino acids. The V end was cut by 2 bases, the J end by 8 bases, with 20 bases between. The germline CDR1 and CDR2 sequences are SGDLS and YYNGEE. CDR3 in amino acids: CASSVSGTNPGDEQFF. The CDR3 DNA sequence: TGTGCCAGCAGCGTCAGCGGGACAAACCCTGGGGATGAGCAGTTCTTC.

The chain links TRBV5-6 to TRBJ2-7; no clear D gene. Germline loops: CDR1 SGHDT, CDR2 YYEEEE. Trimming stripped 4 bases from V and 0 bases from J, with 17 bases between. The CDR3 consists of 16 residues. The CDR3 sequence is CASSILGLQSSYEQYF. The CDR3 region has the DNA TGTGCCAGCAGCATCCTGGGTCTCCAAAGCTCCTACGAGCAGTACTTC.

The rearrangement uses TRBV5-1 and TRBJ1-2, with TRBD1 matching 11 bases. The germline CDR1 and CDR2 sequences are SGHRS and YFSETQ. This CDR3 region has 15 residues. V lost 4 bases and J lost 7; bases outside the gene matches: 9. DNA for the CDR3: TGCGCCAGCAGCCTGAAGGGACAGGGGGACTCTGGCTACACCTTC. This encodes CASSLKGQGDSGYTF.

V is TRBV5-1 and J is TRBJ2-1, with 14 bases identical to TRBD2. This CDR3 has 16 amino acids. CDR1 and CDR2 from the germline V gene are SGHRS and YFSETQ. The junction had 0 bases not matched to a gene; V was cut back by 3 bases and J by 1 base. The CDR3 DNA sequence: TGCGCCAGCAGCTGGACTAGCGGGAGGTCCTACAATGAGCAGTTCTTC. This codes for CASSWTSGRSYNEQFF.

There are many counts of this clonotype. The chain combines TRBV28 with TRBJ2-2; a weak D match, TRBD1 (5 bases). With 2 bases removed from V and 4 bases from J, the gap between germline ends came to 5 bases. The CDR3 covers 13 residues. Germline CDR1 and CDR2: MDHEN and SYDVKM. As DNA, the CDR3 is TGTGCCAGCAGTTTAAGGGGCACCGGGGAGCTGTTTTTT. Translation: CASSLRGTGELFF.

The table lists this clonotype with a few counts. The chain recombines TRBV20-1 with TRBJ2-2, with TRBD1 as a possible D gene (6 bases). This CDR3 comprises 14 residues. Trimming stripped 6 bases from V and 7 bases from J, with 18 bases between. The germline gives CDR1 DFQATT, CDR2 SNEGSKA (reference sequence). The CDR3 region has the DNA TGCAGTGCCCCCGACAGGAAAAGAGTCGGGGAGCTGTTTTTT. This sequence encodes CSAPDRKRVGELFF.